This T cell receptor (beta chain) is from a study of OX40 agonist ivuxolimab in advanced cancers. Whole-study context: The patients got ivuxolimab, which is an agonistic anti-OX40 (CD134) antibody. With a range of 23 to 79, age averaged about 58 years, and 65% to 85% were male. General observations from the study: Among the nonresponders, some also had low normalized T-cell clonal expansion.

A note on this clone: Its antigen remains unidentified.

The germline V gene encodes CDR1 SEHNR and CDR2 FQNEAQ (reference sequence). The CDR3 loop spans 16 amino acids. The V and J ends lost 4 bases and 5 bases respectively, with 17 bases between them. Sequencing used immunoSEQ multiplex PCR; TCRdb keeps in-frame clones, though not all of them. The repertoire holds about 69,000 clones, with 87% as singletons. Sampled blood was obtained at baseline, cycle 4 day 1, and cycle 7 day 1. V is TRBV7-9 and J is TRBJ1-4; TRBD1 might be the D (6 bases). The source of this sequence is an adult with an advanced solid tumor such as melanoma, head and neck, liver or kidney cancer. The sequences come from CD4+ or CD8+ T cells sorted from blood, collected in a trial of the OX40 agonist ivuxolimab. The CDR3 sequence: CASSSTPGAGNEKLFF. In DNA, the CDR3 is TGTGCCAGCAGCTCGACCCCAGGGGCAGGAAATGAAAAACTGTTTTTT.